These T cell receptor beta chains were read from a single sample in a study of Graves' ophthalmopathy and Graves' hyperthyroidism. TCRdb reanalysed the multiplex PCR reads using MiXCR and keeps one entry per CDR3 protein. Among 650,000 to 900,000 distinct CDR3 sequences listed, approximately 40% were seen once. What was sequenced was peripheral blood. These receptors were obtained from an adult man with Graves' ophthalmopathy. The conserved cysteine and the conserved F or W are not part of the CDR3 here. Each record gives: D gene, clone size, V gene, J gene, CDR3 protein. A D gene is named only where the DNA matches it firmly. Size tells how often a clone was seen (once, few, many) or the class of an expanded clone, and some rows leave it out.

NA,few,TRBV5-1,TRBJ1-4,ASSIAGINEKLF
NA,NA,TRBV7-9,TRBJ2-3,ASSLITGTPPGNTQY
NA,many,TRBV20-1,TRBJ2-5,SASVRETQY
NA,NA,TRBV11-2,TRBJ1-1,VSSLAGAGAS
NA,NA,TRBV19,TRBJ2-5,ASSIPGMGETQY
NA,NA,TRBV7-9,TRBJ2-7,ASRDGGYEQY
NA,NA,TRBV9,TRBJ1-4,ASSGPLANEKLF
TRBD1,NA,TRBV24-1,TRBJ1-5,ASSLPPGTGRGQPQH
NA,many,TRBV20-1,TRBJ2-7,SSLRQGGGEQY
NA,NA,TRBV4-1,TRBJ2-1,ASSQGQGPYNEQF
NA,NA,TRBV7-3,TRBJ1-6,ASSQAGQGHSPLH
NA,NA,TRBV14,TRBJ2-3,ASSQDRRDTQY
NA,NA,TRBV7-9,TRBJ1-5,ASSLIAGVQPQH
NA,many,TRBV29-1,TRBJ1-2,SALGANYGYT
NA,NA,TRBV11-2,TRBJ1-2,ASSPGPGVDYGYT
TRBD1,few,TRBV20-1,TRBJ2-3,SAVGQGGTDTQY
NA,few,TRBV27,TRBJ2-7,ASSLVGSYTYEQY
NA,NA,TRBV24-1,TRBJ1-5,AISPGNQPQH
NA,many,TRBV6-1,TRBJ1-1,ASSQTTRDTEAF
TRBD1,few,TRBV29-1,TRBJ1-6,SAQGADYNSPLH
TRBD1,NA,TRBV10-3,TRBJ1-2,AIKRTGGKNNGYT
NA,many,TRBV10-3,TRBJ1-1,AIGQAETTEAF
NA,NA,TRBV25-1,TRBJ2-2,ASTKSRGNTGELF
NA,NA,TRBV2,TRBJ2-1,ASSRAYNEQF
TRBD1,many,TRBV9,TRBJ1-2,ASSTGGGGYT
TRBD1,NA,TRBV20-1,TRBJ1-2,SAAGTGMSYGYT
NA,NA,TRBV19,TRBJ1-2,ASTRGSNGYT
NA,NA,TRBV10-3,TRBJ2-7,ASSESGFREQY
TRBD1,NA,TRBV2,TRBJ2-7,ASSKQGANEQY